Each of the 3 T cell receptor beta chains below was sequenced from the same sample in a study of blood T cell repertoires in COVID-19. TCRdb's table, derived via immunoSEQ multiplex PCR, lists solely in-frame clones and lacks some. The table records 200,000 to 250,000 clones, around 88% of them present only once. Sequencing input: peripheral blood. The receptors originated from a man younger than 35 with active or convalescent COVID-19.

V gene TRBV6-6 combines with J gene TRBJ1-1; TRBD1 aligns across 8 bases. With V trimmed by 8 bases and J by 0 bases, 11 bases remained unmatched. Germline V gives CDR1 MNHNY, CDR2 SVGAGI (reference sequence). There are 16 residues in the CDR3. For the CDR3, the DNA is TGTGCCAGCTGGAACGGTTGGACAGGGATGAACACTGAAGCTTTCTTT. This gives the protein CASWNGWTGMNTEAFF.

This rearrangement joins TRBV4-2 to TRBJ2-5; TRBD2 matches at 14 bases. Trimming removed 1 base from V and 5 bases from J; junction bases left unmatched: 9. Germline loops: CDR1 LGHNA, CDR2 YNFKEQ. The CDR3 totals 18 residues. The CDR3 nucleotides read TGTGCCAGCAGCCAAGCTCAGGGACTAGCGGGAGCGGGTGAGACCCAGTACTTC. Amino acid sequence: CASSQAQGLAGAGETQYF.

The chain carries TRBV14 and TRBJ1-1; TRBD1 might be the D (5 bases). V gave up 2 bases and J gave up 1 base, with 11 bases separating them. Germline loops: CDR1 SGHDN, CDR2 FVKESK. CDR3 length equals 15 residues. Here the CDR3 reads CASSQWGRENTEAFF. CDR3 nucleotide sequence: TGTGCCAGCAGCCAATGGGGCAGGGAGAACACTGAAGCTTTCTTT. The full variable domain, rest sourced from reference TRBV14 and TRBJ1-1, is EAGVTQFPSHSVIEKGQTVTLRCDPISGHDNLYWYRRVMGKEIKFLLHFVKESKQDESGMPNNRFLAERTGGTYSTLKVQPAELEDSGVYFCASSQWGRENTEAFFGQGTRLTVV.